This entry describes one TCR beta chain. Its antigen is not identified. The source of the sample is a study of OX40 agonist ivuxolimab in advanced cancers. The study, taken as a whole, reports: Both CD4+ and CD8+ T cell populations in blood had undergone clonal expansion by week 6 at 0.1 to 3.0 mg/kg.

TCRdb keeps only in-frame clones here, not all; method: immunoSEQ multiplex PCR. This table has roughly 75,000 clones, over 90% appearing once. Trimming cost V 3 bases and J 4 bases; bases outside gene matches: 7. CDR1 and CDR2 (germline): SGDLS, YYNGEE. There are 16 residues in the CDR3. V is TRBV9 and J is TRBJ1-1; 12 bases are a match to TRBD1. The source is an adult with an advanced solid tumor such as melanoma, head and neck, liver or kidney cancer. Sequences were derived from CD4+ or CD8+ T cells sorted from blood, sampled in a trial of the OX40 agonist ivuxolimab. CDR3 sequence: CASSDPGQGALTEAFF. In DNA form, the CDR3 reads TGTGCCAGCAGCGACCCGGGACAGGGGGCCCTCACTGAAGCTTTCTTT.